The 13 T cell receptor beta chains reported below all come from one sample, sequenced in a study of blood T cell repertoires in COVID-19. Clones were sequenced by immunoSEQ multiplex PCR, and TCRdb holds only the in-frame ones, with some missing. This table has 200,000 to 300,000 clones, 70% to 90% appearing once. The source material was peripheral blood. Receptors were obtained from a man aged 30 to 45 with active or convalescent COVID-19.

DNA of the CDR3: TGTGCCAGCAGCAAGTACGGTTACTATGGCTACACCTTC. Residues: CASSKYGYYGYTF. The chain combines TRBV14 with TRBJ1-2; unclear D gene. This CDR3 region has 13 residues. Germline CDR1 and CDR2: SGHDN and FVKESK. V was clipped by 5 bases and J by 3 bases, with 10 bases between them.

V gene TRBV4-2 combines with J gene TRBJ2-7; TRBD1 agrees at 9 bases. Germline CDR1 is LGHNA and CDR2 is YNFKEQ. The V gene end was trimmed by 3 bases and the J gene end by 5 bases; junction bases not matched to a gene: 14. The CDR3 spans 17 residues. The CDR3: CASSHDVVRTGAHEQYF. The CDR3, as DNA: TGTGCCAGCAGCCATGATGTCGTTCGGACAGGGGCCCACGAGCAGTACTTC.

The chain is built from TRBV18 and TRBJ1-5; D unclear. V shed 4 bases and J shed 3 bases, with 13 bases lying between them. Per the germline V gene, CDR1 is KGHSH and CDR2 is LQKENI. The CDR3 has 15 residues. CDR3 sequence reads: CASSRTSDTNQPQHF. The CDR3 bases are TGTGCCAGCTCACGAACGTCAGACACCAATCAGCCCCAGCATTTT.

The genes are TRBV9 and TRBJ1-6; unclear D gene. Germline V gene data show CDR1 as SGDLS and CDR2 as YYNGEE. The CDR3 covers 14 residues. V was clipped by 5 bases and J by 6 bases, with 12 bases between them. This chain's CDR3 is CASSTGNANSPLHF. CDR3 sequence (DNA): TGTGCCAGCAGTACCGGGAATGCTAATTCACCCCTCCACTTT.

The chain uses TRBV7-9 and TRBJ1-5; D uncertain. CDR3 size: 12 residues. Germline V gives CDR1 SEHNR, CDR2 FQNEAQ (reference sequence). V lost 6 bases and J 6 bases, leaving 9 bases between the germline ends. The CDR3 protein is CASSQDIQPQHF. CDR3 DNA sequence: TGTGCCAGCAGTCAAGACATTCAGCCCCAGCATTTT.

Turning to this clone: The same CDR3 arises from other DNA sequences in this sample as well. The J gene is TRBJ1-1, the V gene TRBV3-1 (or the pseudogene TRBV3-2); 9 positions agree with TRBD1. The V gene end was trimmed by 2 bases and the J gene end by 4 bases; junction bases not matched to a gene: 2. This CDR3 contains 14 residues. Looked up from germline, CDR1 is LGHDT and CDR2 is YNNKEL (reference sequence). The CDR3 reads CASSQRTGATEAFF. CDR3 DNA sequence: TGTGCCAGCAGCCAAAGGACAGGGGCCACTGAAGCTTTCTTT.

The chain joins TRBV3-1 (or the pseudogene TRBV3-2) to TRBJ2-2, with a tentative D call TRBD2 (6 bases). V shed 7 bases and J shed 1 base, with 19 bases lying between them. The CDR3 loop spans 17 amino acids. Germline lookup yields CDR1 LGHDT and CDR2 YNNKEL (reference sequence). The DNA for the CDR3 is TGTGCCAGCAACGACGGGGGAAAACTGGGGAACACCGGGGAGCTGTTTTTT. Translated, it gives CASNDGGKLGNTGELFF.

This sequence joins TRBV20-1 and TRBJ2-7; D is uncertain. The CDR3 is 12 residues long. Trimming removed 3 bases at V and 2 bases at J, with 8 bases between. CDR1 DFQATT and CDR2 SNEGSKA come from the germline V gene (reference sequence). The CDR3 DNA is TGCAGTGCTAGTCCAGGCCCCTACGAGCAGTACTTC. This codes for CSASPGPYEQYF.

The CDR3 reads CSVEDPSRSTNEKLFF. In DNA, the CDR3 is TGCAGCGTTGAAGATCCTTCCCGGTCAACTAATGAAAAACTGTTTTTT. The rearrangement links TRBV29-1 to TRBJ1-4; D gene uncertain. There are 16 residues in the CDR3. Germline CDR1 and CDR2: SQVTM and ANQGSEA. V gave up 0 bases and J gave up 0 bases, with 11 bases separating them.

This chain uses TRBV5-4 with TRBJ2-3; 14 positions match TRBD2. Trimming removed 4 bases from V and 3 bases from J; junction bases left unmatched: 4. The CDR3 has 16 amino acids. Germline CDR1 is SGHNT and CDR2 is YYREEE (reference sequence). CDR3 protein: CASSLGLAGATDTQYF. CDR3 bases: TGTGCCAGCAGCCTGGGACTAGCGGGGGCAACAGATACGCAGTATTTT.

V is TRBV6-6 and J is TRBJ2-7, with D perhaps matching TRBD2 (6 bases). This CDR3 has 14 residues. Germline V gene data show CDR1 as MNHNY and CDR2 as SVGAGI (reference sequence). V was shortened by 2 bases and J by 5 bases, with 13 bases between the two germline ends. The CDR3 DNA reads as TGTGCCAGCAGTTACGCCAGGGCGGGAAACGAGCAGTACTTC. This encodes CASSYARAGNEQYF.

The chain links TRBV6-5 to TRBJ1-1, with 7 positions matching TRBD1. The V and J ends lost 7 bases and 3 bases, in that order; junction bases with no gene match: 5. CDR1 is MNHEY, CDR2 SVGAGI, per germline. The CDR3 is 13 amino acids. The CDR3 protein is CASTGTVYTEAFF. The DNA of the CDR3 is TGTGCCAGCACCGGGACAGTCTACACTGAAGCTTTCTTT.

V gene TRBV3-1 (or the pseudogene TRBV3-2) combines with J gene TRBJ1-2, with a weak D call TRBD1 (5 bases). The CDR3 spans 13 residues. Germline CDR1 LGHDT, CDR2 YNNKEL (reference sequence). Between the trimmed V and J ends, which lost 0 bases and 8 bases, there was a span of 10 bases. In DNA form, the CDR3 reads TGTGCCAGCAGCCAAGATGCGGGGGACGGCTACACCTTC. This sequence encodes CASSQDAGDGYTF.